There are a few counts of the clone carrying this T cell receptor beta chain. The antigen remains undetermined. CDR3 length: 15 residues. V lost 4 bases to trimming and J lost 3 bases, with 15 bases between them. Per the germline V gene, CDR1 is MNHEY and CDR2 is SVGAGI. The data were taken from a study of beta chain features in type 1 diabetes. The study, taken as a whole, reports: The study left unresolved whether HLA type influences TCRB rearrangement. In comparison with healthy donors, patients had naive, central memory and Treg TCRB repertoires that appeared more similar.

Sorted CD4+ subsets: naive, central memory, regulatory, stem cell-like memory (CD45RO/CCR7/CD25/CD127/CD95/CD27 panel). Purity exceeding 98% was reached by all sorted populations. Reverse transcription of all isolated RNA meant that expressed TCRB transcripts were sequenced. TCRdb keeps only in-frame clones here, not all; method: immunoSEQ multiplex PCR. The table shows roughly 400,000 clones, with less than 15% occurring only once. The sample taken for sequencing was naive CD4+ T cells from blood. This receptor was obtained from a woman aged 18-35 years in good health. The chain combines TRBV6-5 with TRBJ1-2; the D is unclear. CDR3 region: CASSSWARFDYGYTF. The CDR3 bases are TGTGCCAGCAGTTCCTGGGCCAGATTCGACTATGGCTACACCTTC.